These 19 T cell receptor beta chains were all obtained from the same sample, sequenced in a study of cytomegalovirus exposure and HLA in healthy donors (dated by TCRdb to about 2017). Library prep was done by the immunoSEQ multiplex PCR assay. For the multiplex PCR, a mixture combining 60 forward primers for TCR Vbeta segments and 13 reverse primers for TCR Jbeta segments was used. This is the immuneACCESS table as TCRdb keeps it, with only in-frame sequences that have V and J called. A part of the clones is gone; compared with another copy, unresolved V genes explain less than half, and the rest is unexplained. The sample contains approximately 220,000 clones, 75% to 80% of them found a single time. The ten largest clones take up 1.5% to 2% of the sample. The material sequenced was PBMCs. These receptors were collected from a man between 18 and 29 years old in good health and CMV-seronegative.

The chain carries TRBV11-3 and TRBJ2-3; TRBD2 agrees at 13 bases. CDR3 length: 16 residues. Unmatched junction bases numbered 7, after V lost 10 bases and J lost 0 bases. Germline assignment: CDR1 SGHNT and CDR2 YENEEA. Here the CDR3 DNA reads TGTGCCACGCATCCGGGACTAGCGGGGAGCACAGATACGCAGTATTTT. Its translation: CATHPGLAGSTDTQYF.

CDR3 coding DNA: TGCAGCGCTTCCCGACAGGTCGGGATGAACACTGAAGCTTTCTTT. Amino acids: CSASRQVGMNTEAFF. V and J are TRBV29-1 and TRBJ1-1; possibly TRBD1 for D (6 bases). Germline lookup yields CDR1 SQVTM and CDR2 ANQGSEA. V shed 7 bases and J shed 0 bases, with 18 bases lying between them. The CDR3 sequence is 15 residues long. Based on the CDR3 plus reference TRBV29-1 and TRBJ1-1, the full variable domain is SAVISQKPSRDICQRGTSLTIQCQVDSQVTMMFWYRQQPGQSLTLIATANQGSEATYESGFVIDKFPISRPNLTFSTLTVSNMSPEDSSIYLCSASRQVGMNTEAFFGQGTRLTVV.

The chain carries TRBV9 and TRBJ1-5; D not resolved. The CDR3 is 13 residues long. Between the trimmed V and J ends, which lost 4 bases and 7 bases, there was a span of 12 bases. Germline V gene lookup returns CDR1 SGDLS and CDR2 YYNGEE. Written as DNA, the CDR3 is TGTGCCAGCAGCTCTTCCCCAGGACAGCCCCAGCATTTT. Translating it yields CASSSSPGQPQHF. Based on the CDR3 plus reference TRBV9 and TRBJ1-5, the full variable domain is DSGVTQTPKHLITATGQRVTLRCSPRSGDLSVYWYQQSLDQGLQFLIQYYNGEERAKGNILERFSAQQFPDLHSELNLSSLELGDSALYFCASSSSPGQPQHFGDGTRLSIL.

This chain links TRBV5-6 with TRBJ2-1, with 8 bases fitting TRBD2. Germline-derived CDR1 and CDR2 are SGHDT and YYEEEE. V lost 2 bases to trimming and J lost 8 bases; unmatched junction nucleotides: 18. CDR3 length: 18 amino acids. The CDR3 nucleotides read TGTGCCAGCAGCTTTGGTCTAGCGGGTATCGGTAAGTCCGATGAGCAGTTCTTC. This encodes CASSFGLAGIGKSDEQFF.

In DNA form, the CDR3 reads TGTGCCAGCCTCTCAGGGGAATTGTCTGAAGCTTTCTTT. This translates into CASLSGELSEAFF. This rearrangement joins TRBV18 to TRBJ1-1; maybe TRBD1 (6 bases). The CDR3 has 13 amino acids. Germline V gene data show CDR1 as KGHSH and CDR2 as LQKENI. The V end lost 8 bases, the J end lost 6 bases, and 16 bases lay between the germline ends.

This clone was detected once. The V call is TRBV20-1, the J call TRBJ1-2; D is undetermined. Germline CDR1 DFQATT, CDR2 SNEGSKA (reference sequence). V lost 6 bases and J 6 bases, leaving 11 bases between the germline ends. The CDR3 totals 11 residues. The CDR3 is CSARGVNGYTF. For the CDR3, the DNA is TGCAGTGCCCGCGGGGTTAATGGCTACACCTTC.

The genes are TRBV6-6 and TRBJ1-5, with D tentatively TRBD1 (5 bases). This CDR3 contains 13 residues. The V gene's germline CDR1 is MNHNY and CDR2 SVGAGI (reference sequence). V dropped 11 bases and J dropped 5 bases, with 16 bases sitting between them. Here the CDR3 DNA reads TGTGCCTTGACCGACAGCCCTTATCAGCCCCAGCATTTT. This sequence encodes CALTDSPYQPQHF.

This chain connects TRBV27 to TRBJ2-5, with 10 bases that match TRBD2. The CDR3 is 17 residues long. Unmatched junction bases numbered 17, after V lost 10 bases and J lost 3 bases. CDR1 and CDR2 (germline): MNHEY, SMNVEV (reference sequence). CDR3 region: CATTTSGTISGKETQYF. The CDR3 DNA reads as TGTGCCACCACAACTAGCGGGACTATTAGTGGGAAAGAGACCCAGTACTTC.

The genes are TRBV19 and TRBJ2-7; D remains ambiguous. This CDR3 contains 14 residues. Germline CDR1 is LNHDA and CDR2 is SQIVND (reference sequence). The V gene lost 2 bases and the J gene lost 2 bases, with 10 bases spanning the gap. This CDR3 reads CASSIRSPPYEQYF. CDR3 nucleotide sequence: TGTGCCAGTAGTATACGGAGTCCCCCCTACGAGCAGTACTTC.

The chain couples TRBV6-5 to TRBJ1-3, with 7 bases matching TRBD1. Germline trimming cut 6 bases from V and 0 bases from J; bases unmatched to any gene: 5. Germline V gene sequence: CDR1 MNHEY, CDR2 SVGAGI. CDR3 size: 15 residues. Written as DNA, the CDR3 is TGTGCCAGCAGGGTAGGACAGGACTCTGGAAACACCATATATTTT. Its protein product is CASRVGQDSGNTIYF.

The chain combines TRBV27 with TRBJ2-3, with 8 bases matching TRBD2. J lost 7 bases, V lost 8 bases, and 14 bases had no gene match. There are 15 residues in the CDR3. Germline lookup yields CDR1 MNHEY and CDR2 SMNVEV (reference sequence). CDR3 protein: CASSQRAGVGNTQYF. In DNA form, the CDR3 reads TGTGCCAGCTCCCAAAGAGCGGGAGTAGGGAATACGCAGTATTTT.

V is TRBV19 and J is TRBJ1-1, with 8 bases fitting TRBD1. Germline assignment: CDR1 LNHDA and CDR2 SQIVND (reference sequence). The V gene end was trimmed by 8 bases and the J gene end by 5 bases; junction bases not matched to a gene: 7. The CDR3 is 13 amino acids. The DNA of the CDR3 is TGTGCCAGTTACAGGGGGGAAGGAACTGAAGCTTTCTTT. It yields the protein CASYRGEGTEAFF.

The V call is TRBV27, the J call TRBJ1-5, with a possible D match to TRBD1 (5 bases). CDR3 length: 18 amino acids. Per germline, CDR1 MNHEY and CDR2 SMNVEV (reference sequence). The V end was cut by 2 bases, the J end by 5 bases, with 22 bases between. The CDR3 region is CASSLTSTPFGGYQPQHF. The CDR3 nucleotides are TGTGCCAGCAGTTTAACTTCAACACCATTTGGGGGGTATCAGCCCCAGCATTTT.

This chain joins TRBV4-3 and TRBJ2-3; 7 nucleotides match TRBD1. CDR3 size: 15 residues. V was pared by 4 bases and J by 0 bases, with 4 bases of the junction left unmatched. Per the germline V gene, CDR1 is LGHNA and CDR2 is YSLEER. The CDR3 nucleotides are TGCGCCAGCAGCCGTAGGGACAGCAGCACAGATACGCAGTATTTT. Its translation: CASSRRDSSTDTQYF.

This chain joins TRBV13 and TRBJ1-1; no clear D. Between the trimmed V and J ends, which lost 2 bases and 5 bases, there was a span of 15 bases. CDR3 length: 15 amino acids. Germline CDR1 is PRHDT and CDR2 is FYEKMQ (reference sequence). The CDR3 is CASSLTGGGLTEAFF. As DNA, the CDR3 is TGTGCCAGCAGCTTAACGGGCGGAGGGCTGACTGAAGCTTTCTTT.

The chain couples TRBV25-1 to TRBJ2-7; 10 bases align to TRBD1. V lost 6 bases and J lost 12; bases outside the gene matches: 11. The CDR3 extends over 13 amino acids. Germline V lookup: CDR1 MGHDK, CDR2 SYGVNS. In DNA form, the CDR3 reads TGTGCCAGCAGCCGGGACAGGGGCCATCAAGGGTACTTC. Encoded protein: CASSRDRGHQGYF.

J is TRBJ1-1 and V is TRBV27, with TRBD1 matching 7 bases. With 4 bases clipped from V and 8 bases from J, the junction kept 10 bases outside the gene matches. This CDR3 has 14 amino acids. The V gene's germline CDR1 is MNHEY and CDR2 SMNVEV (reference sequence). CDR3 residues: CASSSIVSTGEAFF. The CDR3 region has the DNA TGTGCCAGCAGTTCGATAGTTTCGACAGGGGAAGCTTTCTTT.

The gene calls are TRBV7-2 and TRBJ1-1; D is possibly TRBD1 (5 bases). V was trimmed by 0 bases and J by 5 bases, leaving 10 bases between them. Germline V lookup: CDR1 SGHTA, CDR2 FQGNSA. This CDR3 is 14 amino acids long. The CDR3 DNA follows: TGTGCCAGCAGCTTAGCGCACGGGGGAACTGAAGCTTTCTTT. This codes for CASSLAHGGTEAFF.

The V and J genes are TRBV2 and TRBJ2-1; TRBD2 matches 9 bases. Per the germline V gene, CDR1 is SNHLY and CDR2 is FYNNEI. The CDR3 has 15 amino acids. After removal of 7 bases from V and 4 bases from J, the junction contained 8 bases not matched to a gene. In DNA form, the CDR3 reads TGTGCCAGCACCGCTCGACTAGCGGTATACAATGAGCAGTTCTTC. Amino acid sequence: CASTARLAVYNEQFF.